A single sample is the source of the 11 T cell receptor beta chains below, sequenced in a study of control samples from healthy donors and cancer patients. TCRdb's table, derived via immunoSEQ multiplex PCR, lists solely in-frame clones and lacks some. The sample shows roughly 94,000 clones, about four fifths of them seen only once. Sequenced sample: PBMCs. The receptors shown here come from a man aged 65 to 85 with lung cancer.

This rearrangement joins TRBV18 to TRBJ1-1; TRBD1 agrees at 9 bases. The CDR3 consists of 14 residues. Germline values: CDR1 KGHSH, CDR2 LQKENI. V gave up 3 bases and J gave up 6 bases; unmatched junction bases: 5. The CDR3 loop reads CASSPGQGSSEAFF. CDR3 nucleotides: TGTGCCAGCTCACCGGGACAGGGCTCATCTGAAGCTTTCTTT.

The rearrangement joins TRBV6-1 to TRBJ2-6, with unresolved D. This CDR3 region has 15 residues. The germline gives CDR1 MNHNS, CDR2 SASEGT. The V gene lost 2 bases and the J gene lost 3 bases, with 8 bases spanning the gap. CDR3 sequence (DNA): TGTGCCAGCAGTGAACGGGCAGGTGGGGCCAACGTCCTGACTTTC. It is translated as CASSERAGGANVLTF.

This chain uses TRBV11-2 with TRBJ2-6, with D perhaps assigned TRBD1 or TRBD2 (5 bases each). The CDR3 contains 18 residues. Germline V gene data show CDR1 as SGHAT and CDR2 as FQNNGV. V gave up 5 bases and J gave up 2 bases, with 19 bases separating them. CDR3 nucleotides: TGTGCCAGCAGCCACGTTGGAGGCAGGGCTACTGGGGCCAACGTCCTGACTTTC. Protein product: CASSHVGGRATGANVLTF.

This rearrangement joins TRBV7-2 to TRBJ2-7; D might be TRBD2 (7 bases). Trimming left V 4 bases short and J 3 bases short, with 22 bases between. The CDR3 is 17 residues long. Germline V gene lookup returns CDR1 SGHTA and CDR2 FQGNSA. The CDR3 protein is CASSSNKGGVYFYEQYF. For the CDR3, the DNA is TGTGCCAGCAGCTCCAATAAAGGGGGGGTATATTTCTACGAGCAGTACTTC.

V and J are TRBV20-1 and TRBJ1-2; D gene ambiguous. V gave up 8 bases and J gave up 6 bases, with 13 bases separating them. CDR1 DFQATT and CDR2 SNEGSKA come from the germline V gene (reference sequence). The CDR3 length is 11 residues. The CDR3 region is CSLSDGNGYTF. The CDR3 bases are TGCAGTCTCTCTGACGGGAATGGCTACACCTTC.

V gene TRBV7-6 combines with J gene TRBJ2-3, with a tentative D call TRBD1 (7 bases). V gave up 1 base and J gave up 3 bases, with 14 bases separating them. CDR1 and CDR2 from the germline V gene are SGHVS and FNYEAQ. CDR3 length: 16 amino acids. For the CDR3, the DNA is TGTGCCAGCAGCTTAGGTGCGGCAGGGGGGACAGATACGCAGTATTTT. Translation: CASSLGAAGGTDTQYF. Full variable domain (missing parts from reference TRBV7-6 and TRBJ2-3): GAGVSQSPRYKVTKRGQDVALRCDPISGHVSLYWYRQALGQGPEFLTYFNYEAQQDKSGLPNDRFSAERPEGSISTLTIQRTEQRDSAMYRCASSLGAAGGTDTQYFGPGTRLTVL.

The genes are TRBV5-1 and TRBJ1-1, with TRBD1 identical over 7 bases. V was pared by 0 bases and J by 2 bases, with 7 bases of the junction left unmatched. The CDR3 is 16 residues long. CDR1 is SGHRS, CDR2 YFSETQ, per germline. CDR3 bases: TGCGCCAGCAGCTTGGGACGGAGACAGGGTAACACTGAAGCTTTCTTT. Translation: CASSLGRRQGNTEAFF.

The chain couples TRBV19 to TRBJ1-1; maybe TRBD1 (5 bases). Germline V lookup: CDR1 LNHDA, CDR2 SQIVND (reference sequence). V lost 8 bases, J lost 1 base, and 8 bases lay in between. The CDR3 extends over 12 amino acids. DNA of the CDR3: TGTGCCAGTGGGGGAGCGAACACTGAAGCTTTCTTT. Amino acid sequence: CASGGANTEAFF.

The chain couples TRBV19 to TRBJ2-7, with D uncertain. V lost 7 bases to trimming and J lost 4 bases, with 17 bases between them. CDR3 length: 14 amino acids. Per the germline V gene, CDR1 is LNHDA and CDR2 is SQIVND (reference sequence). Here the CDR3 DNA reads TGTGCCAGTAAATCGGGCCCCTCGGTGTACGAGCAGTACTTC. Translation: CASKSGPSVYEQYF.

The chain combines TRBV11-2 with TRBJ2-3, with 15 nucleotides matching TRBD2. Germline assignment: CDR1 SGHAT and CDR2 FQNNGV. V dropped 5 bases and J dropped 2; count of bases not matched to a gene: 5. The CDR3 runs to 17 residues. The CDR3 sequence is CASSQGLAGGNTDTQYF. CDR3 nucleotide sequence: TGTGCCAGCAGCCAGGGACTAGCGGGGGGCAACACAGATACGCAGTATTTT.

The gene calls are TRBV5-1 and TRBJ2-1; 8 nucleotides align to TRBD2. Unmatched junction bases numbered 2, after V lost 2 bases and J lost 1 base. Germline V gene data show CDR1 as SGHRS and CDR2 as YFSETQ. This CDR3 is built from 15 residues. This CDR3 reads CASSFSSGSYNEQFF. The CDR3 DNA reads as TGCGCCAGCAGCTTTTCTAGCGGGTCCTACAATGAGCAGTTCTTC.